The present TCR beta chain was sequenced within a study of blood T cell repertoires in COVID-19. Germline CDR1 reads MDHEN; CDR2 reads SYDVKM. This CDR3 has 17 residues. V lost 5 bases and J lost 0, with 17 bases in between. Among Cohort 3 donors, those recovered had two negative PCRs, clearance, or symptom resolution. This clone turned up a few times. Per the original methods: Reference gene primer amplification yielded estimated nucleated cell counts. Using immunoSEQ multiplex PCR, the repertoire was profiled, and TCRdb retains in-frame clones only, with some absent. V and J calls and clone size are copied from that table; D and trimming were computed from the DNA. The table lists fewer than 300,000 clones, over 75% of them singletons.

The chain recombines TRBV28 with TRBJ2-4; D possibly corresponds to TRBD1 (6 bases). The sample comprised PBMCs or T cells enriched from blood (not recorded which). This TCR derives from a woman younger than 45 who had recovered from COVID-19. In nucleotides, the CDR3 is TGTGCCAGCAGTCACTTGGACAGCACCGTAGCCAAAAACATTCAGTACTTC. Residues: CASSHLDSTVAKNIQYF.